The sequence of this TCR beta chain was determined in a study of cytomegalovirus exposure and HLA in healthy donors. Study-level findings and limits: Cytomegalovirus-associated TCR beta chains were listed, numbering roughly 150.

The PCR employed 60 Vbeta primers together with 13 Jbeta primers. Produced via immunoSEQ multiplex PCR; TCRdb's table is partial and in-frame only. The sample yields roughly 240,000 clones, about three quarters seen once. Concerning this clone itself: The antigen is not known.

V shed 2 bases and J shed 5 bases, with 16 bases lying between them. From germline, CDR1 is SGHNT and CDR2 YYREEE (reference sequence). The CDR3 covers 15 residues. The origin of this receptor is a boy younger than 18 in good health and CMV-seronegative. Sequencing was carried out using PBMCs. This rearrangement joins TRBV5-4 to TRBJ1-2, with D possibly TRBD1 on 5 matching bases. CDR3 bases: TGTGCCAGCAGCTTAGGTCGGGGGGATTTATATGGCTACACCTTC. Translation: CASSLGRGDLYGYTF.